This is a list of T cell receptor beta chains from one sample in a study of identical twins. TCRdb reprocessed the 5' RACE reads via MiXCR and lists one record per CDR3 protein. The sample has around 530,000 distinct CDR3 sequences; around 15% are singletons. The sample was also linked to a second study, of yellow fever vaccine responses in identical twins.

The material sequenced was CD4+ T cells sorted from blood. All receptors come from a woman in her late teens or twenties in good health. CDR3s include the opening cysteine and the closing phenylalanine or tryptophan. D genes are given only for firm matches. Clone size is stated in some rows and not others, as once, few, many or a class when expanded.

CDR3: CASSPGQSPETQYF
DNA: TGTGCCAGCAGCCCGGGACAGTCTCCGGAGACCCAGTACTTC
size: -
V: TRBV12-3/TRBV12-4
J: TRBJ2-5
D: TRBD1
length: 14

CDR3: CASSRAGAAYNEQFF
DNA: TGTGCCAGCAGTAGAGCAGGGGCTGCCTACAATGAGCAGTTCTTC
size: many
V: TRBV12-3/TRBV12-4
J: TRBJ2-1
D: -
length: 15

CDR3: CASSTGLAETQYF
DNA: TGCGCCAGCAGCACGGGACTAGCAGAGACCCAGTACTTC
size: -
V: TRBV5-1
J: TRBJ2-5
D: TRBD2
length: 13

CDR3: CASRAGASTGELFF
DNA: TGTGCCAGCAGGGCGGGAGCGTCCACCGGGGAGCTGTTTTTT
size: many
V: TRBV6-2/TRBV6-3
J: TRBJ2-2
D: TRBD2
length: 14

CDR3: CASSRLAGGHEQYF
DNA: TGTGCCAGCAGCCGACTAGCGGGAGGCCACGAGCAGTACTTC
size: few
V: TRBV7-9
J: TRBJ2-7
D: TRBD2
length: 14

CDR3: CASSPLGSGKNIQYF
DNA: TGTGCCAGCAGCCCCCTTGGTAGCGGAAAAAACATTCAGTACTTC
size: -
V: TRBV12-3/TRBV12-4
J: TRBJ2-4
D: -
length: 15

CDR3: CSASPPRADTQYF
DNA: TGCAGTGCTAGTCCCCCGCGGGCAGATACGCAGTATTTT
size: few
V: TRBV20-1
J: TRBJ2-3
D: -
length: 13

CDR3: CASSLGQGPSGANVLTF
DNA: TGTGCCAGCAGCTTAGGACAGGGGCCCTCTGGGGCCAACGTCCTGACTTTC
size: -
V: TRBV13
J: TRBJ2-6
D: TRBD1
length: 17

CDR3: CAIRSHTGDPAKNIQYF
DNA: TGTGCCATCAGATCTCATACAGGGGATCCAGCCAAAAACATTCAGTACTTC
size: few
V: TRBV10-3
J: TRBJ2-4
D: TRBD1
length: 17

CDR3: CASSLRDRGNYEQYF
DNA: TGTGCCAGCTCGCTCCGGGACAGGGGCAACTACGAGCAGTACTTC
size: few
V: TRBV27
J: TRBJ2-7
D: TRBD1
length: 15

CDR3: CASSLRTSQFF
DNA: TGTGCCAGCAGTTTAAGGACTTCTCAGTTCTTC
size: few
V: TRBV12-3/TRBV12-4
J: TRBJ2-1
D: -
length: 11

CDR3: CASSPWGTSVSHETQYF
DNA: TGTGCCAGCAGTCCATGGGGGACTAGCGTATCACACGAGACCCAGTACTTC
size: -
V: TRBV12-3/TRBV12-4
J: TRBJ2-5
D: TRBD2
length: 17

CDR3: CATSDSRTVYEQYF
DNA: TGTGCCACCAGTGACTCCCGGACAGTATACGAGCAGTACTTC
size: once
V: TRBV24-1
J: TRBJ2-7
D: -
length: 14

CDR3: CASWGQGMRDTQYF
DNA: TGTGCCAGCTGGGGCCAGGGGATGAGAGATACGCAGTATTTT
size: -
V: TRBV27
J: TRBJ2-3
D: -
length: 14

CDR3: CASSLRQGRADTQYF
DNA: TGTGCCAGCAGTTTGCGACAGGGGAGAGCAGATACGCAGTATTTT
size: -
V: TRBV2
J: TRBJ2-3
D: TRBD1
length: 15

CDR3: CASSLGRSYRNSPLHF
DNA: TGTGCCAGCAGTTTAGGCAGGAGTTATCGTAATTCACCCCTCCACTTT
size: -
V: TRBV28
J: TRBJ1-6
D: -
length: 16

CDR3: CSVLPGRGLYNEQFF
DNA: TGCAGCGTGCTACCCGGCAGGGGGCTCTACAATGAGCAGTTCTTC
size: few
V: TRBV29-1
J: TRBJ2-1
D: TRBD1
length: 15

CDR3: CASSFPMEIIRPETQYF
DNA: TGTGCCAGCAGCTTCCCTATGGAGATAATCCGACCGGAGACCCAGTACTTC
size: few
V: TRBV11-1
J: TRBJ2-5
D: -
length: 17

CDR3: CASSLDGGGDNEQFF
DNA: TGCGCCAGCAGCTTGGACGGGGGCGGGGACAATGAGCAGTTCTTC
size: -
V: TRBV5-1
J: TRBJ2-1
D: -
length: 15

CDR3: CASYETSPLEQYF
DNA: TGCGCCAGCTACGAGACTAGCCCTTTGGAGCAGTACTTC
size: few
V: TRBV5-1
J: TRBJ2-7
D: TRBD2
length: 13

CDR3: CASSSLTGGSWETQYF
DNA: TGTGCCAGCAGTTCGCTGACAGGGGGGTCGTGGGAGACCCAGTACTTC
size: few
V: TRBV12-3/TRBV12-4
J: TRBJ2-5
D: TRBD1
length: 16

CDR3: CATSRPLLGGNQPQHF
DNA: TGTGCCACCAGCAGACCCCTTCTCGGGGGCAATCAGCCCCAGCATTTT
size: -
V: TRBV15
J: TRBJ1-5
D: -
length: 16

CDR3: CASSFTPNTEAFF
DNA: TGTGCCAGCAGCTTTACCCCGAACACTGAAGCTTTCTTT
size: -
V: TRBV7-9
J: TRBJ1-1
D: -
length: 13

CDR3: CASSSPSTGAGETQYF
DNA: TGCGCCAGCAGCTCGCCTTCTACAGGGGCGGGGGAGACCCAGTACTTC
size: few
V: TRBV5-1
J: TRBJ2-5
D: -
length: 16

CDR3: CASSQALVESRGTQYF
DNA: TGCGCCAGCAGCCAAGCCCTCGTGGAGAGTAGGGGTACGCAGTATTTT
size: -
V: TRBV4-1
J: TRBJ2-3
D: -
length: 16

CDR3: CSARWRSATGSYNEQFF
DNA: TGCAGTGCTAGGTGGCGTAGCGCCACAGGCTCCTACAATGAGCAGTTCTTC
size: many
V: TRBV20-1
J: TRBJ2-1
D: -
length: 17

CDR3: CASSRLKSTDTQYF
DNA: TGTGCCAGCAGCCGACTGAAAAGCACAGATACGCAGTATTTT
size: -
V: TRBV12-3/TRBV12-4
J: TRBJ2-3
D: -
length: 14

CDR3: CAISEAPGDQNTEAFF
DNA: TGTGCCATCAGTGAGGCTCCGGGGGACCAGAACACTGAAGCTTTCTTT
size: few
V: TRBV10-3
J: TRBJ1-1
D: -
length: 16

CDR3: CASSNLGQGAYEQYF
DNA: TGTGCCAGCAGTAACCTGGGACAGGGGGCCTACGAGCAGTACTTC
size: few
V: TRBV28
J: TRBJ2-7
D: TRBD1
length: 15

CDR3: CASRAGPGTAQPQHF
DNA: TGTGCCAGCCGTGCAGGCCCGGGGACGGCACAGCCCCAGCATTTT
size: -
V: TRBV12-3/TRBV12-4
J: TRBJ1-5
D: -
length: 15

CDR3: CASSILRQENQPQHF
DNA: TGTGCCAGCAGCATCCTAAGACAGGAAAATCAGCCCCAGCATTTT
size: few
V: TRBV7-3
J: TRBJ1-5
D: -
length: 15

CDR3: CASSPPGQVNTEAFF
DNA: TGTGCCAGCAGCCCCCCAGGACAGGTGAACACTGAAGCTTTCTTT
size: few
V: TRBV7-8
J: TRBJ1-1
D: TRBD1
length: 15

CDR3: CASRPGTSKLNEQFF
DNA: TGTGCCAGCAGACCCGGGACTAGCAAGTTGAATGAGCAGTTCTTC
size: few
V: TRBV6-2/TRBV6-3
J: TRBJ2-1
D: TRBD2
length: 15

CDR3: CASSWGLAGGASYNEQFF
DNA: TGCGCCAGCAGCTGGGGACTAGCGGGAGGCGCCTCCTACAATGAGCAGTTCTTC
size: many
V: TRBV5-1
J: TRBJ2-1
D: TRBD2
length: 18

CDR3: CASSVSSSENNEQFF
DNA: TGTGCCAGCAGCGTAAGTAGTTCAGAAAACAATGAGCAGTTCTTC
size: few
V: TRBV9
J: TRBJ2-1
D: -
length: 15

CDR3: CATSDFVGIVQFF
DNA: TGTGCCACCAGTGATTTTGTCGGGATCGTGCAGTTCTTC
size: many
V: TRBV24-1
J: TRBJ2-1
D: -
length: 13

CDR3: CAISESAQGGNEQFF
DNA: TGTGCCATCAGTGAGTCGGCTCAGGGGGGGAATGAGCAGTTCTTC
size: -
V: TRBV10-3
J: TRBJ2-1
D: -
length: 15

CDR3: CASSYEGSMGQFF
DNA: TGCGCCAGCAGCTATGAAGGCAGCATGGGGCAGTTCTTC
size: -
V: TRBV5-1
J: TRBJ2-1
D: -
length: 13

CDR3: CSAGDISSEQYF
DNA: TGCAGTGCAGGGGACATATCCAGCGAGCAGTACTTC
size: -
V: TRBV20-1
J: TRBJ2-7
D: -
length: 12

CDR3: CASSWAGGSFDEQFF
DNA: TGCGCCAGCAGCTGGGCGGGAGGGTCTTTTGATGAGCAGTTCTTC
size: -
V: TRBV5-1
J: TRBJ2-1
D: TRBD2
length: 15

CDR3: CAIRGQQSSYEQYF
DNA: TGTGCCATCAGGGGACAACAGAGCTCCTACGAGCAGTACTTC
size: -
V: TRBV10-3
J: TRBJ2-7
D: -
length: 14

CDR3: CASRKRGFTETQYF
DNA: TGTGCCAGCCGAAAAAGGGGGTTCACAGAGACCCAGTACTTC
size: -
V: TRBV5-6
J: TRBJ2-5
D: -
length: 14

CDR3: CASNPAFSQLADRYNEQFF
DNA: TGCGCCAGCAATCCTGCCTTTTCTCAACTAGCGGACCGGTACAATGAGCAGTTCTTC
size: -
V: TRBV5-1
J: TRBJ2-1
D: TRBD2
length: 19

CDR3: CASSEAHNWRETQYF
DNA: TGTGCCAGCAGTGAAGCTCACAACTGGAGGGAGACCCAGTACTTC
size: -
V: TRBV6-1
J: TRBJ2-5
D: -
length: 15

CDR3: CSASLGQDSGANVLTF
DNA: TGCAGTGCTAGCCTTGGACAGGACTCTGGGGCCAACGTCCTGACTTTC
size: -
V: TRBV20-1
J: TRBJ2-6
D: TRBD1
length: 16

CDR3: CASSPGQGAVEAFF
DNA: TGCGCCAGCAGCCCGGGACAGGGGGCGGTTGAAGCTTTCTTT
size: -
V: TRBV5-1
J: TRBJ1-1
D: TRBD1
length: 14

CDR3: CASSAQGTETEAFF
DNA: TGTGCCAGCAGTGCACAGGGGACCGAAACTGAAGCTTTCTTT
size: many
V: TRBV12-3/TRBV12-4
J: TRBJ1-1
D: TRBD1
length: 14

CDR3: CSARDQGGRATDTQYF
DNA: TGCAGTGCTAGAGATCAAGGCGGGAGGGCTACAGATACGCAGTATTTT
size: -
V: TRBV20-1
J: TRBJ2-3
D: TRBD2
length: 16

CDR3: CAITGQGSGTEAFF
DNA: TGTGCCATCACCGGACAGGGGAGCGGCACTGAAGCTTTCTTT
size: few
V: TRBV10-3
J: TRBJ1-1
D: TRBD1
length: 14

CDR3: CSVERIPDTGELFF
DNA: TGCAGCGTTGAAAGGATTCCAGACACCGGGGAGCTGTTTTTT
size: few
V: TRBV29-1
J: TRBJ2-2
D: -
length: 14

CDR3: CASSLLAGTFNEQFF
DNA: TGTGCCAGCAGCTTACTAGCGGGGACTTTCAATGAGCAGTTCTTC
size: -
V: TRBV7-6
J: TRBJ2-1
D: TRBD2
length: 15

CDR3: CASSIDWGGRSGANVLTF
DNA: TGTGCCAGTAGTATAGATTGGGGAGGACGGTCTGGGGCCAACGTCCTGACTTTC
size: -
V: TRBV19
J: TRBJ2-6
D: -
length: 18

CDR3: CASSLNAFYEQYF
DNA: TGCGCCAGCAGCTTGAACGCATTTTACGAGCAGTACTTC
size: many
V: TRBV5-1
J: TRBJ2-7
D: -
length: 13